A selection of T cell receptor beta chains follows, all from one sample in a study of regulatory T cells in long-lasting Graves disease. TCRdb re-called the multiplex PCR reads through MiXCR, storing one row per CDR3 protein. The sample includes hundreds of thousands of distinct CDR3 sequences, approximately 16% of them seen just once. These data were also reused for a study on T cells in Graves' hyperthyroidism and ophthalmopathy.

The sequenced sample was peripheral blood mononuclear cells (PBMCs), obtained at new diagnosis, from a patient treated with antithyroid drugs. Receptors were obtained from a man between 35 and 55 years old with Graves disease. Both conserved end residues are part of each CDR3. The D gene is left open where the match is weak. The size entry is marked missing in some rows and otherwise reads once, few, many or a size class.

clone size,D gene,CDR3 length,V gene,J gene,CDR3 DNA,CDR3 protein
.,.,14,TRBV5-1,TRBJ2-3,TGCGCCAGCAGCCCCCAGACAGGCACAGATACGCAGTATTTT,CASSPQTGTDTQYF
many,.,13,TRBV20-1,TRBJ2-3,TGCAGTGCCCAGCGCAGTAGCACAGATACGCAGTATTTT,CSAQRSSTDTQYF
many,.,13,TRBV12-3/TRBV12-4,TRBJ2-7,TGTGCCAGCAGTTTTGACAGCTCCTACGAGCAGTACTTC,CASSFDSSYEQYF
.,.,13,TRBV2,TRBJ1-2,TGTGCCAGCAATGTGGCCAGCCACTATGGCTACACCTTC,CASNVASHYGYTF
many,TRBD1,15,TRBV2,TRBJ1-1,TGTGCCAGCTGGGCACGGACAGGGGCAAACACTGAAGCTTTCTTT,CASWARTGANTEAFF
.,.,14,TRBV4-1,TRBJ1-5,TGCGCCAGCAGCCAAGATCGAGTGAATCAGCCCCAGCATTTT,CASSQDRVNQPQHF
many,.,15,TRBV24-1,TRBJ2-5,TGTGCCACCAGTCCCACGGACGCGGAGAAAGAGACCCAGTACTTC,CATSPTDAEKETQYF
many,TRBD2,13,TRBV6-1,TRBJ2-1,TGTGCCAGCAGTCTATCCAGCGGGGGGGCCCCGGTCTTC,CASSLSSGGAPVF
.,.,13,TRBV6-1,TRBJ1-2,TGTGCCAGCAGTCCGGGCCTTAAGGGTGGCTACACCTTC,CASSPGLKGGYTF
.,TRBD2,16,TRBV5-1,TRBJ2-3,TGCGCCAGCAGCTTGGCAACTAGCGGGGGCACAGATACGCAGTATTTT,CASSLATSGGTDTQYF
many,.,15,TRBV7-9,TRBJ1-1,TGTGCCAGCAGCTTAGTTTACAGCCAGAACACTGAAGCTTTCTTT,CASSLVYSQNTEAFF
.,.,13,TRBV5-1,TRBJ1-3,TGCGCCAGCAGCGACGTTTCTGGAAACACCATATATTTT,CASSDVSGNTIYF
.,TRBD1,15,TRBV11-2,TRBJ2-5,TGTGCCAGCAGCTCCGGACAGGGAACCCAAGAGACCCAGTACTTC,CASSSGQGTQETQYF
many,TRBD1,12,TRBV3-1,TRBJ1-2,TGTGCCAGCAGCCGGGGACAGGGGGGCTACACCTTC,CASSRGQGGYTF
many,.,16,TRBV2,TRBJ2-3,TGTGCCAGCAGTGAAGTGAATAGGAGGGCGAGAGATACGCAGTATTTT,CASSEVNRRARDTQYF
many,TRBD1,15,TRBV5-6,TRBJ1-1,TGTGCCAGCAGCTTGGCCTTAGGACAGGGTGTTGGAGCTTTCTTT,CASSLALGQGVGAFF
.,.,13,TRBV6-1,TRBJ1-3,TGTGCCAGCAGCCGCGACTCTGGAAACACCATATATTTT,CASSRDSGNTIYF
.,TRBD1,20,TRBV7-3,TRBJ2-1,TGTGCCAGCAGCGCAAACCGGGACAGGGTATCCTTGCGAGAAAGCAATGAGCAGTTCTTC,CASSANRDRVSLRESNEQFF
.,.,12,TRBV29-1,TRBJ2-5,TGCAGCGTGGGGGACATTCTGGAGACCCAGTACTTC,CSVGDILETQYF
.,.,13,TRBV29-1,TRBJ1-1,TGCAGCGTTGAGGGGGCAGGCAACACTGAAGCTTTCTTT,CSVEGAGNTEAFF
many,.,13,TRBV7-2,TRBJ2-7,TGTGCCAGCAGCTCGAGAGGTGGTGCGGTGCAGTACTTC,CASSSRGGAVQYF
many,TRBD1,16,TRBV27,TRBJ2-3,TGTGCCAGCAGTTTATGGCCGACAGGGGGCACAGATACGCAGTATTTT,CASSLWPTGGTDTQYF
few,.,14,TRBV6-2/TRBV6-3,TRBJ1-5,TGTGCCAGCAGTTATGGCGGGTGGGATCAGCCCCAGCATTTT,CASSYGGWDQPQHF
many,.,11,TRBV30,TRBJ2-1,TGTGCCTGGGGCTCCTACAATGAGCAGTTCTTC,CAWGSYNEQFF
many,TRBD1,17,TRBV2,TRBJ1-5,TGTGCCAGCAGTGCCAGTCAGGGGGCGGGGAGCAATCAGCCCCAGCATTTT,CASSASQGAGSNQPQHF
many,TRBD2,14,TRBV20-1,TRBJ2-1,TGCAGTGCTAGTATCCAGCGGGGGGATCCTGAGCAGTTCTTC,CSASIQRGDPEQFF
many,TRBD1,14,TRBV2,TRBJ1-4,TGTGCCAGCAGGCGGGGACAGCATAATGAAAAACTGTTTTTT,CASRRGQHNEKLFF
many,.,15,TRBV2,TRBJ1-5,TGTGCCAGCAGTGAAGCGCGCAGGGGTGATCAGCCCCAGCATTTT,CASSEARRGDQPQHF
many,TRBD2,16,TRBV12-3/TRBV12-4,TRBJ2-5,TGTGCCAGCAGTTTGTGGCCTAGCGGGGGGCCCGAGACCCAGTACTTC,CASSLWPSGGPETQYF
.,.,16,TRBV3-1,TRBJ1-3,TGTGCCAGCAGCCTTCTAGACAGTCGCTCTGGAAACACCATATATTTT,CASSLLDSRSGNTIYF
many,.,14,TRBV11-1,TRBJ2-7,TGTGCCAGCAGCTTAGACCCTCTGACCGTCGAGCAGTACTTC,CASSLDPLTVEQYF
many,.,16,TRBV2,TRBJ2-5,TGTGCCAGCAGTGACACCCTGGGGCGCGACCAAGAGACCCAGTACTTC,CASSDTLGRDQETQYF
.,.,16,TRBV11-3,TRBJ2-2,TGTGCCAGCAGCCCCGATACAGGCCCGTGGACCGGGGAGCTGTTTTTT,CASSPDTGPWTGELFF
few,.,11,TRBV6-1,TRBJ1-2,TGTGCCAGTTCAACAGGGTATGGCTACACCTTC,CASSTGYGYTF
many,.,15,TRBV28,TRBJ1-5,TGTGCCAGCAGTTTCTTGGCAGAGGTTGACGAGCCCCAGCATTTT,CASSFLAEVDEPQHF
many,TRBD1,15,TRBV18,TRBJ1-5,TGTGCCAGCTCAGCCCTCCGGGACAGTGGGCAGCCCCAGCATTTT,CASSALRDSGQPQHF
many,TRBD1,13,TRBV4-2,TRBJ2-5,TGTGCCAGCAGCCAAGGACAGGGAGAGACCCAGTACTTC,CASSQGQGETQYF
many,.,13,TRBV7-9,TRBJ1-1,TGTGCCAGCAGCTTAAAGGACGGACCTGAAGCTTTCTTT,CASSLKDGPEAFF
many,.,16,TRBV5-1,TRBJ1-5,TGCGCCAGCAGCTTGACACCTACGCAGGGTGATCAGCCCCAGCATTTT,CASSLTPTQGDQPQHF
few,TRBD2,15,TRBV24-1,TRBJ2-3,TGTGCCACCAGTGAAGCGGGGCCGGGCACAGATACGCAGTATTTT,CATSEAGPGTDTQYF
few,TRBD1,15,TRBV10-3,TRBJ1-6,TGTGCCATCAGTGGGGGACAGGGCGGTAATTCACCCCTCCACTTT,CAISGGQGGNSPLHF
many,.,15,TRBV13,TRBJ1-1,TGTGCCAGCAGTCCAGGGGTCGGCGTTGACACTGAAGCTTTCTTT,CASSPGVGVDTEAFF
few,.,14,TRBV3-2,TRBJ2-5,TGTGCCAGCAGCCAAGATCCCAGGGAAAAGACCCAGTACTTC,CASSQDPREKTQYF
many,.,13,TRBV6-2/TRBV6-3,TRBJ1-2,TGTGCCAGCAGTTATGACAGGCACTATGGCTACACCTTC,CASSYDRHYGYTF
many,.,16,TRBV7-6,TRBJ1-3,TGTGCCAGCAGCTTAGTCTTCCAGGGGAGCGGAAACACCATATATTTT,CASSLVFQGSGNTIYF
many,.,13,TRBV6-1,TRBJ2-2,TGTGCCAGCAACCTCAGGGGACACGGGGAGCTGTTTTTT,CASNLRGHGELFF
many,.,16,TRBV6-1,TRBJ1-5,TGTGCCAGCCGCACCGGGGGGAGACCAATCAATCAGCCCCAGCATTTT,CASRTGGRPINQPQHF
few,TRBD1,13,TRBV6-1,TRBJ1-2,TGTGCCAGCAGTCAGGGACAGGGATGGGGCTACACCTTC,CASSQGQGWGYTF
many,.,16,TRBV5-1,TRBJ2-6,TGCGCCAGCAGCTTGGAGGCGGGCTCTGGGGCCAACGTCCTGACTTTC,CASSLEAGSGANVLTF
many,.,14,TRBV6-2/TRBV6-3,TRBJ2-7,TGTGCCAGCAGTTACTCACCGACAGTCTACGAGCAGTACTTC,CASSYSPTVYEQYF
.,TRBD1,17,TRBV3-1,TRBJ2-2,TGTGCCAGCAGCCCCCCACTGCCGGACAGGGACACCGGGGAGCTGTTTTTT,CASSPPLPDRDTGELFF
many,TRBD1,16,TRBV5-1,TRBJ1-1,TGCGCCAGCAGCTATAGGACAGGGAGCCGCGGCACTGAAGCTTTCTTT,CASSYRTGSRGTEAFF
.,.,14,TRBV3-1,TRBJ2-1,TGTGCCAGCAGCCTAAGGTCAATCTACAATGAGCAGTTCTTC,CASSLRSIYNEQFF
many,TRBD1,15,TRBV7-8,TRBJ2-3,TGTGCCAGCAGCCAGAGGACAGGGCGAACAGATACGCAGTATTTT,CASSQRTGRTDTQYF
few,.,14,TRBV6-1,TRBJ2-2,TGTGCCAGCCGCATTACCGGGAGCACCGGGGAGCTGTTTTTT,CASRITGSTGELFF
.,TRBD1,16,TRBV6-1,TRBJ2-1,TGCGCCAGCAGTGTCGGACAGGGGGCAGGAAGTAATGAGCAGTTCTTC,CASSVGQGAGSNEQFF
few,.,13,TRBV4-1,TRBJ1-1,TGCGCCAGCAGCCAGGTCCAAAACACTGAAGCTTTCTTT,CASSQVQNTEAFF
many,.,14,TRBV13,TRBJ1-5,TGTGCCAGCAGCTTAGGCCTGACCAATCAGCCCCAGCATTTT,CASSLGLTNQPQHF
.,.,15,TRBV4-1,TRBJ2-3,TGCGCCAGCAGCCAAGTCCGGACTCCGGCAGATACGCAGTATTTT,CASSQVRTPADTQYF
many,.,13,TRBV2,TRBJ1-5,TGTGCCAGTCGCCAGAATAGCAATCAGCCCCAGCATTTT,CASRQNSNQPQHF